The 2 T cell receptor beta chains below come from one sample, sequenced in a study of blood T cell repertoires in COVID-19. Profiled with immunoSEQ multiplex PCR; TCRdb holds only in-frame clones, not every one. The sample shows some 250,000 clones, around 85% of them seen only once. The material sequenced was PBMCs or T cells enriched from blood (not recorded which). The receptors were sampled from a woman in her 40s with acute COVID-19.

CDR3 DNA sequence: TGTGCCAGCAGTAACGGACTAGCGGGAGGGCCGGTTCGGCAGTACTTC. As protein: CASSNGLAGGPVRQYF. The V and J genes are TRBV11-1 and TRBJ2-7; 15 nucleotides match TRBD2. Germline V CDR1 and CDR2: SGHAT, FQDESV (reference sequence). The CDR3 loop spans 16 amino acids. Losses at the gene ends were 6 bases for V and 9 bases for J; bases not matched to a gene: 12.

V usage is TRBV3-1 (or the pseudogene TRBV3-2) and J usage is TRBJ1-1; 7 nucleotides match TRBD1. Germline CDR1 and CDR2: LGHDT and YNNKEL (reference sequence). The J segment lost 4 bases and the V segment lost 5 bases, leaving 10 bases of the junction unmatched. The CDR3 runs to 15 residues. This CDR3 is CASSADRELATEAFF. The CDR3 DNA reads TGTGCCAGCAGCGCAGACAGGGAGTTAGCCACTGAAGCTTTCTTT.